The rows below give T cell receptor beta chains drawn from one sample of a study of blood T cell repertoires in COVID-19. Libraries were prepared by immunoSEQ multiplex PCR; TCRdb keeps only in-frame clonotypes and omits some of them. The repertoire holds 15,000 to 17,000 clones, with roughly nine tenths as singletons. The specimen was peripheral blood. The source of these receptors is a man aged 55 to 70 with acute or convalescent COVID-19. Each CDR3 is given without its conserved first and last residue. Rows may omit the clone size; those that give it use once, few, many or a size class.

v_gene: TRBV3-1/TRBV3-2
j_gene: TRBJ2-5
abundance: .
CDR3aa: ASSQLTSGRYMETQY

v_gene: TRBV18
j_gene: TRBJ2-5
abundance: .
CDR3aa: ASSPSASGRAPETQY

v_gene: TRBV5-1
j_gene: TRBJ1-2
abundance: .
CDR3aa: ASSRGTGGEPLANYGYT

v_gene: TRBV5-1
j_gene: TRBJ1-6
abundance: .
CDR3aa: ASSSNSRTGWVDSPLH

v_gene: TRBV19
j_gene: TRBJ1-5
abundance: .
CDR3aa: ACNLGYCAQPQH

v_gene: TRBV11-2
j_gene: TRBJ2-1
abundance: .
CDR3aa: ASSLGLANEQF

v_gene: TRBV11-3
j_gene: TRBJ2-5
abundance: .
CDR3aa: ASSLRTGGGGETQY

v_gene: TRBV20-1
j_gene: TRBJ1-1
abundance: .
CDR3aa: SASWEPNTEAF

v_gene: TRBV7-2
j_gene: TRBJ1-1
abundance: few
CDR3aa: ASSIVRGGTEAF

v_gene: TRBV6-5
j_gene: TRBJ2-7
abundance: .
CDR3aa: ASSYSGQGAYEQY

v_gene: TRBV4-1
j_gene: TRBJ2-1
abundance: .
CDR3aa: ASSQGTSHDNEQF

v_gene: TRBV3-1/TRBV3-2
j_gene: TRBJ1-2
abundance: .
CDR3aa: ASRRSGVKVGGYT

v_gene: TRBV6-5
j_gene: TRBJ2-7
abundance: once
CDR3aa: ASSYSTVDSYEQY

v_gene: TRBV5-1
j_gene: TRBJ1-4
abundance: .
CDR3aa: ASSLGAGFTNEKLF

v_gene: TRBV7-8
j_gene: TRBJ2-5
abundance: .
CDR3aa: ASRGLAGALQETQY

v_gene: TRBV9
j_gene: TRBJ2-1
abundance: .
CDR3aa: ASSVELAGPRV

v_gene: TRBV5-4
j_gene: TRBJ1-5
abundance: .
CDR3aa: ASSLPGAGNQPQH

v_gene: TRBV28
j_gene: TRBJ1-6
abundance: .
CDR3aa: ASSFQGDYNSPLH

v_gene: TRBV28
j_gene: TRBJ2-1
abundance: .
CDR3aa: ASSPRGRTNEQF

v_gene: TRBV5-1
j_gene: TRBJ1-2
abundance: .
CDR3aa: ASSLTLTGGAYGYT

v_gene: TRBV5-1
j_gene: TRBJ2-5
abundance: .
CDR3aa: ASRLQGRETQY

v_gene: TRBV6-5
j_gene: TRBJ2-7
abundance: .
CDR3aa: ASSYLGLSYEQY

v_gene: TRBV25-1
j_gene: TRBJ2-1
abundance: .
CDR3aa: ASSEPSGSNEQF

v_gene: TRBV5-4
j_gene: TRBJ2-4
abundance: .
CDR3aa: ASSPTDARNIQY

v_gene: TRBV3-1/TRBV3-2
j_gene: TRBJ2-3
abundance: .
CDR3aa: ASSQRGVDTQY

v_gene: TRBV27
j_gene: TRBJ1-5
abundance: .
CDR3aa: ASSLSRQGRQPQH

v_gene: TRBV6-2/TRBV6-3
j_gene: TRBJ2-5
abundance: .
CDR3aa: ASSPGLAGGLETQY

v_gene: TRBV9
j_gene: TRBJ2-5
abundance: once
CDR3aa: ASSVVPSGQETQY

v_gene: TRBV5-6
j_gene: TRBJ2-2
abundance: .
CDR3aa: ASSFHGRGREGGELF

v_gene: TRBV4-3
j_gene: TRBJ2-2
abundance: .
CDR3aa: ASSPRLGGAGELF

v_gene: TRBV3-1/TRBV3-2
j_gene: TRBJ2-3
abundance: .
CDR3aa: ASSHLDRSSTDTQY

v_gene: TRBV18
j_gene: TRBJ2-3
abundance: .
CDR3aa: ASSPRLAGATDTQY

v_gene: TRBV6-2/TRBV6-3
j_gene: TRBJ2-4
abundance: .
CDR3aa: ASSYSEGSDAKNIQY

v_gene: TRBV10-3
j_gene: TRBJ1-1
abundance: once
CDR3aa: AISEDRNTEAF

v_gene: TRBV6-5
j_gene: TRBJ1-2
abundance: .
CDR3aa: ASSLTGTDLYGYT

v_gene: TRBV27
j_gene: TRBJ2-3
abundance: .
CDR3aa: ASSLSAGTRSSTDTQY

v_gene: TRBV11-3
j_gene: TRBJ2-3
abundance: .
CDR3aa: ASSLGVSGTQY

v_gene: TRBV30
j_gene: TRBJ2-1
abundance: once
CDR3aa: AWSVKRNEQF

v_gene: TRBV15
j_gene: TRBJ1-2
abundance: once
CDR3aa: ATSRDRDSRVYGYT

v_gene: TRBV10-2
j_gene: TRBJ2-7
abundance: .
CDR3aa: ASSGFGTSQSYEQY

v_gene: TRBV7-2
j_gene: TRBJ1-2
abundance: .
CDR3aa: ASSLATGDGYT

v_gene: TRBV12-3/TRBV12-4
j_gene: TRBJ1-5
abundance: .
CDR3aa: ASSLSVAQPQH

v_gene: TRBV7-8
j_gene: TRBJ2-2
abundance: .
CDR3aa: ASSRGGPNTGELF

v_gene: TRBV2
j_gene: TRBJ2-7
abundance: .
CDR3aa: ASSARTGLYEQY

v_gene: TRBV10-3
j_gene: TRBJ1-1
abundance: .
CDR3aa: AISESWGGTEAF

v_gene: TRBV30
j_gene: TRBJ2-7
abundance: .
CDR3aa: AWSPAFMQGQAYEQY

v_gene: TRBV7-7
j_gene: TRBJ2-2
abundance: .
CDR3aa: ASSMGQNTGELF

v_gene: TRBV2
j_gene: TRBJ2-1
abundance: .
CDR3aa: ASSREAGEGNEQF

v_gene: TRBV13
j_gene: TRBJ2-5
abundance: few
CDR3aa: ASTSGGWEETQY

v_gene: TRBV28
j_gene: TRBJ2-7
abundance: .
CDR3aa: ASTTGGAVYEQY

v_gene: TRBV27
j_gene: TRBJ2-1
abundance: once
CDR3aa: ASSHEGRQEQF

v_gene: TRBV30
j_gene: TRBJ1-2
abundance: .
CDR3aa: AWRGQGTAGYT

v_gene: TRBV7-9
j_gene: TRBJ2-1
abundance: .
CDR3aa: ASSLLSSGSGEF

v_gene: TRBV7-2
j_gene: TRBJ2-5
abundance: .
CDR3aa: ASSLLGGRETQY